This T cell receptor beta chain stems from a study of cytomegalovirus exposure and HLA in healthy donors. As for the study in general: Around 78 million unique TCR sequences came from HLA-typed donors in an early release. Study-wide results and limits: The only immune exposure information that was available was CMV serostatus. Among CMV-associated TCR beta chains, most appeared HLA-restricted in a later analysis.

Trimming stripped 0 bases from V and 7 bases from J, with 11 bases between. Germline V CDR1 and CDR2: SGDLS, YYNGEE. This CDR3 region has 14 residues. Use of 60 Vbeta and 13 Jbeta primers characterized the PCR. Only in-frame clones appear in the TCRdb table, and some are missing; sequencing was by immunoSEQ multiplex PCR. The table lists some 120,000 clones, roughly four fifths of them singletons. Remarks on this clone: Its target is not known.

The chain joins TRBV9 to TRBJ2-1; TRBD2 might be the D (5 bases). This TCR derives from a man aged 50-60 years in good health and CMV-seronegative. Sequenced input: PBMCs. The CDR3 DNA is TGTGCCAGCAGCGTAGTACTAGAGACAAATGAGCAGTTCTTC. Translation gives CASSVVLETNEQFF.